This T cell receptor beta chain was sequenced for a study of regulatory T cells in long-lasting Graves disease. Library construction for TCR beta used iRepertoire HTBI primers and Arm-PCR of CDR3 regions. TCRdb passed the multiplex PCR reads through MiXCR, listing each CDR3 protein once. This table holds roughly 500,000 distinct CDR3 sequences, less than 15% found once. The CDR3 consists of 12 residues. V was clipped by 8 bases and J by 12 bases, with 17 bases between them. Germline V CDR1 and CDR2: LNHNV, YYDKDF (reference sequence). The time point is: newly diagnosed GD, antithyroid drugs for less than 3 months. PBMCs provided the RNA from which the TCR library was made. These records were also assigned to another study, of T cells in Graves' hyperthyroidism and ophthalmopathy.

This sequence originates from a man younger than 45 with Graves disease. This chain joins TRBV15 and TRBJ2-1, with D tentatively TRBD2 (7 bases). Sample: peripheral blood mononuclear cells (PBMCs), taken at new diagnosis, from a patient treated with antithyroid drugs. The CDR3 bases are TGTGCCACCCCCATTGGAGGGGGGGTGCAGTTCTTC. Its translation is CATPIGGGVQFF.